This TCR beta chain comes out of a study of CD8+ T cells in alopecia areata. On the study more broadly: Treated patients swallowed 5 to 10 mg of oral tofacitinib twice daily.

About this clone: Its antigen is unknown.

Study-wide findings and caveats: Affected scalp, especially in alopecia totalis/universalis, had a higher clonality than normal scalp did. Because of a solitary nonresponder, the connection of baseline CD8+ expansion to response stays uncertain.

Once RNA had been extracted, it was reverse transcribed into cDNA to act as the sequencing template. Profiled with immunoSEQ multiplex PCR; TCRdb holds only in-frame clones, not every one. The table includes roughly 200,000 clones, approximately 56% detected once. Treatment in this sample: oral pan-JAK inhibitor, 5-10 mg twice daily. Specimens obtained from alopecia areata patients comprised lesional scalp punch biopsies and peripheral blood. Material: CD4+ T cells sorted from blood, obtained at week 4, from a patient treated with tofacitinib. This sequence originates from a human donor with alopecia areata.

CDR3 in amino acids: CSVFWTLYEQYF. The CDR3 DNA reads TGCAGCGTTTTTTGGACGCTCTACGAGCAGTACTTC. V and J are TRBV29-1 and TRBJ2-7, with D hard to call. Per germline, CDR1 SQVTM and CDR2 ANQGSEA. The CDR3 is 12 amino acids. Trimming removed 5 bases from V and 3 bases from J, with 11 bases in between.